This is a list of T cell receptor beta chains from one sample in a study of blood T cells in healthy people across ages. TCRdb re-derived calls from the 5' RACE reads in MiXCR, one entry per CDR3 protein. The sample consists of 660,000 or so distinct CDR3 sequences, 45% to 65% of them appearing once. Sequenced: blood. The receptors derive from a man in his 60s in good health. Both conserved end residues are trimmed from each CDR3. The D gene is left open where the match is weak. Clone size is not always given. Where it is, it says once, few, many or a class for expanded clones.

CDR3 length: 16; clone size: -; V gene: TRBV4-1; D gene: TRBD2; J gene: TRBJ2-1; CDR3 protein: ASRRLFSGGVLLYEQF
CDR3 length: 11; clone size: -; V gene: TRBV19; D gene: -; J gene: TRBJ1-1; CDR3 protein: ASSIEVNTEAF
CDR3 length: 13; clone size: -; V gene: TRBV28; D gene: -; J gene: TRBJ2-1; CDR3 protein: ASSLGTDPLREQF
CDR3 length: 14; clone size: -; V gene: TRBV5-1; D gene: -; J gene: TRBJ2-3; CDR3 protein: ASSPFEGKATDTQY
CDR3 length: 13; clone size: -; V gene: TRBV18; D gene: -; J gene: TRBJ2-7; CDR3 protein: ASSHTERNSYEQY
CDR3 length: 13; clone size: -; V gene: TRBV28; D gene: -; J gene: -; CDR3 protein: ASSLRHPYQETQY
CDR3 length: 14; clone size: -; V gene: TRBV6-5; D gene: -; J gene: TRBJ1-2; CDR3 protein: ASSSPSGQSHYGYT
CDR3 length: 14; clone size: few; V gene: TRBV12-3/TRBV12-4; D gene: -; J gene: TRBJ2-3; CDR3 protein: ASSWLTPSGTDTQY
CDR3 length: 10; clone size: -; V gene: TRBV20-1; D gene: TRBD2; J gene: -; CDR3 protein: SAQLAGYEQY
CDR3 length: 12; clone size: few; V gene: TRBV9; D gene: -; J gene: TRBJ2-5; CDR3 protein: ASSVDGRGQTQY
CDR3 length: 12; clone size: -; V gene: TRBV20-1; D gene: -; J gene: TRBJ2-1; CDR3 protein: SASRGVFYNEQF
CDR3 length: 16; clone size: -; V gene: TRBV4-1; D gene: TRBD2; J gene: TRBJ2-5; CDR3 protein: ASSRETTSGGVGETQY
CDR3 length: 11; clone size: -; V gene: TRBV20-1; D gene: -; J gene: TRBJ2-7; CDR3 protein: SVRGGSSYEQY
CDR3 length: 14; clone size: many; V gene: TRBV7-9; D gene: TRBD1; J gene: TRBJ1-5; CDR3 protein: ASSLDTGAINQPQH
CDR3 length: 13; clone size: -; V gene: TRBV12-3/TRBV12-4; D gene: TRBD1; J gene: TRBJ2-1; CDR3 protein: ASSSRDRGVGEQF
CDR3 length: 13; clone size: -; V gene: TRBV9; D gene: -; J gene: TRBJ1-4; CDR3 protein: ASSVEGVTNEKLF
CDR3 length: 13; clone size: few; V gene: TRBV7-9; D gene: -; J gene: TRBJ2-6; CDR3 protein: ASSDDRSGANVLT
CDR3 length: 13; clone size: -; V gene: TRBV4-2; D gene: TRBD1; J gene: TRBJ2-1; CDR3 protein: ASSQESDRANEQF
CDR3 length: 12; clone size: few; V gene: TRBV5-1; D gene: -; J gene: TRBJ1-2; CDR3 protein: ASSLVQVNYGYT
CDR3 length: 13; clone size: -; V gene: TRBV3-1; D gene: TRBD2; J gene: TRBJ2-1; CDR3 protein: ASSRIAGGYNEQF
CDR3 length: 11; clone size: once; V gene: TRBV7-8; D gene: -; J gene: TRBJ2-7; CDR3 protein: ASSLGKSYEQY
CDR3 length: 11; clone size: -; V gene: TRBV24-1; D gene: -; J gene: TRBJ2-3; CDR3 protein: ATSDPETDTQY
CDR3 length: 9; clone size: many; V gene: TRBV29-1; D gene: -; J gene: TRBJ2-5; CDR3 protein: SVVRGETQY